These 21 T cell receptor beta chains came from one sample sequenced in a study of blood T cell repertoires in COVID-19. Clones were read by immunoSEQ multiplex PCR, and TCRdb kept only the in-frame ones, dropping some. The sample includes about 120,000 clones, around 89% seen only once; the top ten take approximately 3.9%. The sequenced sample consisted of peripheral blood. The receptors shown here come from an older woman with COVID-19, enrolled during active disease.

This clone was found a few times. The chain joins TRBV11-2 to TRBJ1-3, with 7 bases that match TRBD1. This CDR3 has 15 residues. V lost 3 bases and J lost 1; bases outside the gene matches: 3. Looked up from germline, CDR1 is SGHAT and CDR2 is FQNNGV. Written as DNA, the CDR3 is TGTGCCAGCAGCTTCAACAGGGGTTCTGGAAACACCATATATTTT. Amino acid sequence: CASSFNRGSGNTIYF.

The chain combines TRBV12-3 or TRBV12-4 with TRBJ1-1; D is perhaps TRBD1 (6 bases). The CDR3 runs to 13 residues. The V end was cut by 6 bases, the J end by 2 bases, with 10 bases between. The CDR3 DNA reads TGTGCCAGCAGATCAGGGGACAACACTGAAGCTTTCTTT. Protein: CASRSGDNTEAFF.

This sequence joins TRBV18 and TRBJ1-6; 10 bases map to TRBD1. J lost 6 bases, V lost 2 bases, and 19 bases had no gene match. CDR3 length equals 21 residues. The germline CDR1 and CDR2 sequences are KGHSH and LQKENI. CDR3 sequence (DNA): TGTGCCAGCTCACCAAACTCTATGACAGGGGGCCGTTCTCCGGGTAATTCACCCCTCCACTTT. Translating gives CASSPNSMTGGRSPGNSPLHF.

The chain couples TRBV5-1 to TRBJ1-1; D ambiguous. V was trimmed by 0 bases and J by 1 base, leaving 13 bases between them. The V gene's germline CDR1 is SGHRS and CDR2 YFSETQ. This CDR3 contains 16 residues. The CDR3 spells CASSLAGRSRNTEAFF. The CDR3 DNA reads as TGCGCCAGCAGCTTGGCCGGGAGGTCCCGGAACACTGAAGCTTTCTTT.

The chain employs TRBV9 and TRBJ2-3; possibly TRBD2 for D (6 bases). The CDR3 loop spans 16 amino acids. The germline gives CDR1 SGDLS, CDR2 YYNGEE. V shed 3 bases and J shed 0 bases, with 14 bases lying between them. In nucleotides, the CDR3 is TGTGCCAGCAGCGCGCGAGCGGGCGTTAGCACAGATACGCAGTATTTT. Its translation: CASSARAGVSTDTQYF.

This chain links TRBV3-1 (or the pseudogene TRBV3-2) with TRBJ1-4; a weak D match, TRBD1 (6 bases). V was trimmed by 1 base and J by 0 bases, leaving 12 bases between them. The CDR3 covers 17 residues. The germline V gene encodes CDR1 LGHDT and CDR2 YNNKEL (reference sequence). The CDR3: CASSQAQGSATNEKLFF. The CDR3 bases are TGTGCCAGCAGCCAAGCCCAGGGGAGTGCAACTAATGAAAAACTGTTTTTT.

This clone was seen just once. The J gene is TRBJ2-7, the V gene TRBV6-5; 8 nucleotides line up with TRBD1. Trimming removed 2 bases from V and 0 bases from J; junction bases left unmatched: 3. The CDR3 runs 15 residues. Germline loops: CDR1 MNHEY, CDR2 SVGAGI. This chain's CDR3 is CASSYGQGISYEQYF. CDR3 sequence (DNA): TGTGCCAGCAGTTACGGACAGGGTATCTCCTACGAGCAGTACTTC.

The chain employs TRBV5-1 and TRBJ1-2; 10 bases map to TRBD1. The germline CDR1 and CDR2 sequences are SGHRS and YFSETQ. The CDR3 is 14 amino acids. J was trimmed by 4 bases and V by 4 bases; bases with no gene match: 4. The CDR3 loop is CASSVGQGVYGYTF. For the CDR3, the DNA is TGCGCCAGCAGCGTCGGACAGGGGGTCTATGGCTACACCTTC. Variable domain in full (rest from reference TRBV5-1 and TRBJ1-2): KAGVTQTPRYLIKTRGQQVTLSCSPISGHRSVSWYQQTPGQGLQFLFEYFSETQRNKGNFPGRFSGRQFSNSRSEMNVSTLELGDSALYLCASSVGQGVYGYTFGSGTRLTVV.

The CDR3 DNA reads as TGTGCCTGGAGTAGAGACACTTATAACACTGAAGCTTTCTTT. Protein sequence: CAWSRDTYNTEAFF. V is TRBV30 and J is TRBJ1-1; D unclear. The length of the CDR3 is 14 residues. V was clipped by 2 bases and J by 2 bases, with 12 bases between them. The germline gives CDR1 GTSNPN, CDR2 SVGIG (reference sequence).

This sequence joins TRBV11-2 and TRBJ1-5, with 9 positions matching TRBD1. V lost 1 base and J lost 5; bases outside the gene matches: 6. Looked up from germline, CDR1 is SGHAT and CDR2 is FQNNGV. The CDR3 spans 16 residues. In DNA, the CDR3 is TGTGCCAGCAGCTTAGCCGGGACAGGGATTGATCAGCCCCAGCATTTT. It is translated as CASSLAGTGIDQPQHF. The full variable domain, its missing parts supplied by reference TRBV11-2 and TRBJ1-5, is EAGVAQSPRYKIIEKRQSVAFWCNPISGHATLYWYQQILGQGPKLLIQFQNNGVVDDSQLPKDRFSAERLKGVDSTLKIQPAKLEDSAVYLCASSLAGTGIDQPQHFGDGTRLSIL.

This chain joins TRBV6-5 and TRBJ1-2; perhaps TRBD1 as D (6 bases). CDR3 size: 15 residues. Germline V lookup: CDR1 MNHEY, CDR2 SVGAGI. Trimming left V 0 bases short and J 7 bases short, with 15 bases between. CDR3 coding DNA: TGTGCCAGCAGTTACTCTATCTACAGGGTTGGTGGCTACACCTTC. Translated: CASSYSIYRVGGYTF.

The chain is built from TRBV6-5 and TRBJ1-3; TRBD1 matches at 7 bases. J was trimmed by 7 bases and V by 7 bases; bases with no gene match: 1. From germline, CDR1 is MNHEY and CDR2 SVGAGI. This CDR3 spans 11 amino acids. This CDR3 is CASTRGNTIYF. In DNA, the CDR3 is TGTGCCAGCACCAGGGGGAACACCATATATTTT.

The V gene is TRBV18, the J gene TRBJ1-1, with D possibly TRBD1 on 5 matching bases. V lost 6 bases and J lost 14, with 25 bases in between. CDR3 length: 14 residues. Germline V gene lookup returns CDR1 KGHSH and CDR2 LQKENI. The CDR3 loop reads CASSPRVDQGILFF. For the CDR3, the DNA is TGTGCCAGCTCCCCCCGCGTCGACCAGGGAATCTTATTCTTT.

The chain is built from TRBV6-1 and TRBJ1-5; possibly TRBD1 for D (6 bases). This CDR3 comprises 16 residues. V dropped 5 bases and J dropped 0 bases, with 14 bases sitting between them. Germline CDR1 and CDR2: MNHNS and SASEGT. In DNA form, the CDR3 reads TGTGCCAGCAGTCAAGACAGGTCGGTTAGCAATCAGCCCCAGCATTTT. It yields the protein CASSQDRSVSNQPQHF.

The gene calls are TRBV7-2 and TRBJ1-1; the D is unclear. Deletions cut 0 bases from V and 5 bases from J, with 7 bases between. The CDR3 totals 13 residues. CDR1 and CDR2 from the germline V gene are SGHTA and FQGNSA. CDR3 sequence reads: CASSLATTTEAFF. DNA for the CDR3: TGTGCCAGCAGCTTAGCCACAACGACTGAAGCTTTCTTT.

The rearrangement links TRBV10-3 to TRBJ1-3, with 9 bases lining up with TRBD1. The CDR3 contains 17 residues. V gave up 11 bases and J gave up 0 bases; unmatched junction bases: 14. Germline V gene data show CDR1 as ENHRY and CDR2 as SYGVKD. CDR3 residues: CAARRPQGANSGNTIYF. CDR3 bases: TGTGCCGCCCGGAGACCACAGGGGGCAAACTCTGGAAACACCATATATTTT.

The rearrangement uses TRBV18 and TRBJ2-3; 7 bases agree with TRBD2. CDR1 is KGHSH, CDR2 LQKENI, per germline. Trimming removed 0 bases from V and 3 bases from J; junction bases left unmatched: 6. CDR3 length equals 16 residues. CDR3: CASSPPASGGTDTQYF. The CDR3 DNA reads as TGTGCCAGCTCACCACCGGCTAGCGGTGGGACAGATACGCAGTATTTT.

The chain carries TRBV21-1 and TRBJ1-1. TRBV21-1 is a pseudogene. The CDR3 totals 14 residues. DNA of the CDR3: TGTGCCAGCAGCAAGTTAGGGGGGGCTGGTGAAGCTTTCTTT. Encoded protein: CASSKLGGAGEAFF.

The chain recombines TRBV9 with TRBJ2-2; 9 nucleotides agree with TRBD1. V was pared by 3 bases and J by 9 bases, with 3 bases of the junction left unmatched. CDR1 SGDLS and CDR2 YYNGEE come from the germline V gene. The CDR3 extends over 13 amino acids. The CDR3 spells CASSGQGVRELFF. In nucleotides, the CDR3 is TGTGCCAGCAGCGGACAGGGGGTGAGGGAGCTGTTTTTT.

The chain has TRBV6-5 and TRBJ1-1; D may be TRBD1 (5 bases). The CDR3 sequence is 15 residues long. Trimming took off 6 bases at V and 0 bases at J, with 14 bases between the two ends. Germline assignment: CDR1 MNHEY and CDR2 SVGAGI. The CDR3 coding sequence is TGTGCCAGCAGCGACGGGACTTGGCTGAACACTGAAGCTTTCTTT. Encoded protein: CASSDGTWLNTEAFF.

The chain couples TRBV5-1 to TRBJ1-2; TRBD1 agrees at 10 bases. This CDR3 has 17 residues. Looked up from germline, CDR1 is SGHRS and CDR2 is YFSETQ. The J segment lost 8 bases and the V segment lost 0 bases, leaving 13 bases of the junction unmatched. The DNA for the CDR3 is TGCGCCAGCAGCTTGGCGGGGACAGGGGACGGTCCGGAGGGCTACACCTTC. It yields the protein CASSLAGTGDGPEGYTF.